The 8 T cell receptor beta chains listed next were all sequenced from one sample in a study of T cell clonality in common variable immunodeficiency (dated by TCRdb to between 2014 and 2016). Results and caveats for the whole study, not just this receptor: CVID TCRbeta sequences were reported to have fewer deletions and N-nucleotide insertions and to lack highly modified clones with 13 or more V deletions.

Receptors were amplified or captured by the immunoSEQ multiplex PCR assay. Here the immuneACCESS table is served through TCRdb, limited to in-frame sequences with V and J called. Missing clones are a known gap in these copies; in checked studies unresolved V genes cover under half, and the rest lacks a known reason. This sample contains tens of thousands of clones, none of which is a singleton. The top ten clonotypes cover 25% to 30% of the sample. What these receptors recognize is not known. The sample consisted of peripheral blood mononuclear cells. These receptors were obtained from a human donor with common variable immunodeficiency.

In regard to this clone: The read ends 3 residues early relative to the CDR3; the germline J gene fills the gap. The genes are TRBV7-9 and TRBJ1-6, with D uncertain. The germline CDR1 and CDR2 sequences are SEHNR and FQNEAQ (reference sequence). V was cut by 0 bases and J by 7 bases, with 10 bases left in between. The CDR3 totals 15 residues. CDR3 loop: CASSLARRLNSPLHF. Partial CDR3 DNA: TGTGCCAGCAGCTTAGCTCGGCGGTTGAATTCACCC.

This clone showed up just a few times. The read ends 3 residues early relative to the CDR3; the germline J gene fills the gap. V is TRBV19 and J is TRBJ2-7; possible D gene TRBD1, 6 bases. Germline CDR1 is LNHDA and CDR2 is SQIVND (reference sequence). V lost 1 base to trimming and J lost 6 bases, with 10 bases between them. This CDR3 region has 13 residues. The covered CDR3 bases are TGTGCCAGTAGTATAGTTGGGGGCGGCGAG. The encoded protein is CASSIVGGGE. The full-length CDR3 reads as CASSIVGGGEQYF.

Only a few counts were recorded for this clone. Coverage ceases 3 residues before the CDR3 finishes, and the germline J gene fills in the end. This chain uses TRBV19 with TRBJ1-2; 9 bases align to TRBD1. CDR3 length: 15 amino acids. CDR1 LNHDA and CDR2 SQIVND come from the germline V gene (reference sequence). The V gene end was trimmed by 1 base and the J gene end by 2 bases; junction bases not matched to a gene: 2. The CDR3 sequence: CASSIGGQGNYGYTF. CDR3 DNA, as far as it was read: TGTGCCAGTAGTATAGGTGGACAGGGGAACTATGGC.

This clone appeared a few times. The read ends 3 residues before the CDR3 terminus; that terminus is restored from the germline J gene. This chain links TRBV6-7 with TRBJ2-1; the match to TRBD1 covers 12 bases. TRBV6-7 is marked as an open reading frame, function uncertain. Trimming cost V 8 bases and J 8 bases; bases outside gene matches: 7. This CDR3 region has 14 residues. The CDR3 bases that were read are TGTGCCAGCCCCGCGGGACAGGGGGCACATGAG. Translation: CASPAGQGAHE. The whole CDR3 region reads CASPAGQGAHEQFF.

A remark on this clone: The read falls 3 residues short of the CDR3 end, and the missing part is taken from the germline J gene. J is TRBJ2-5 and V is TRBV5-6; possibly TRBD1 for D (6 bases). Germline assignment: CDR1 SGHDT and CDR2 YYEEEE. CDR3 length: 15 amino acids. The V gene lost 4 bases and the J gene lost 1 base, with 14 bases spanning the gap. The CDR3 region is CASSRFGTTQETQYF. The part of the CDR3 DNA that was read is TGTGCCAGCAGCCGATTCGGGACAACCCAAGAGACC.

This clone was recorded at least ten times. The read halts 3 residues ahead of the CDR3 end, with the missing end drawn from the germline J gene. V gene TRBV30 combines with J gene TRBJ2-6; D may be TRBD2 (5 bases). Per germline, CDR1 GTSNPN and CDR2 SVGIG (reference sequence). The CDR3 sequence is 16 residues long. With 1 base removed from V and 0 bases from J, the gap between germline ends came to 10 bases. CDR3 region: CAWSGWAGSGANVLTF. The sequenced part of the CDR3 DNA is TGTGCCTGGAGTGGCTGGGCGGGCTCTGGGGCCAACGTC.

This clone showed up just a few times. Here the CDR3 reads CASSRALASTDTQYF. The sequenced CDR3 bases are TGTGCCAGCTCACGGGCTCTAGCTAGCACAGATACG. The chain carries TRBV18 and TRBJ2-3; the D gene is possibly TRBD2 (5 bases). From the germline J gene comes the end of the CDR3, since the read stops 3 residues before it. CDR3 length equals 15 residues. Germline V CDR1 and CDR2: KGHSH, LQKENI. Deletions cut 4 bases from V and 0 bases from J, with 11 bases between.

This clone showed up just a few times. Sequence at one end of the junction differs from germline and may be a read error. CDR3 bases read: TGTTCCAGCAGCTATGGCGGCTACGAG. This gives the protein CSSSYGGYE. In full, the CDR3 reads CSSSYGGYEQYF. The V and J genes are TRBV7-9 and TRBJ2-7; no clear D gene. Read sequence stops 3 residues before the CDR3 end, and the germline J gene provides the missing end. The CDR3 is 12 residues long. Germline values: CDR1 SEHNR, CDR2 FQNEAQ (reference sequence).